The 4 T cell receptor beta chains reported below all come from one sample, sequenced in a study of T cell clonality in common variable immunodeficiency. The protocol was immunoSEQ multiplex PCR, while the TCRdb copy is restricted to in-frame clones and leaves out a portion. The sample is made up of about 52,000 clones, none counted only once. Sequenced input: peripheral blood mononuclear cells. These receptor sequences come from a person aged 18 to 69 in good health.

Only a few counts were recorded for this clone. A read error is possible here, since a much larger clone lies one base away. This CDR3 reads CASSYNRGQPQYF. Incomplete CDR3 DNA: TGTGCCAGCAGCTATAACAGGGGACAGCCG. The chain combines TRBV7-2 with TRBJ2-3; TRBD1 aligns across 7 bases. The DNA ends 3 residues before the CDR3 does, and the rest of the CDR3 is filled in from the germline J gene. Germline V gives CDR1 SGHTA, CDR2 FQGNSA. The CDR3 sequence is 13 residues long.

This clone was counted ten times or more. The read halts 3 residues ahead of the CDR3 end, with the missing end drawn from the germline J gene. The chain is built from TRBV19 and TRBJ2-1; possibly TRBD2 for D (7 bases). V lost 2 bases, J lost 4 bases, and 21 bases lay in between. This CDR3 is 18 amino acids long. The germline V gene encodes CDR1 LNHDA and CDR2 SQIVND (reference sequence). CDR3 bases read: TGTGCCAGTAGTATACGCGGGGGCGCGGTCGCCCTATACAATGAG. The encoded protein is CASSIRGGAVALYNE. The entire CDR3 sequence reads CASSIRGGAVALYNEQFF.

This clone was picked up many times. The CDR3 goes on 3 residues after the read ends, and that part is filled in from the germline J gene. This rearrangement joins TRBV5-1 to TRBJ2-7; D possibly corresponds to TRBD2 (5 bases). V lost 1 base to trimming and J lost 6 bases, with 8 bases between them. Germline assignment: CDR1 SGHRS and CDR2 YFSETQ. CDR3 length equals 12 residues. Partial CDR3 DNA: TGCGCCAGCAGCTTGTACCGGGGCGAG. As protein: CASSLYRGE. The full CDR3 protein reads CASSLYRGEQYF. Together with reference TRBV5-1 and TRBJ2-7, the CDR3 gives the full variable domain: KAGVTQTPRYLIKTRGQQVTLSCSPISGHRSVSWYQQTPGQGLQFLFEYFSETQRNKGNFPGRFSGRQFSNSRSEMNVSTLELGDSALYLCASSLYRGEQYFGPGTRLTVT.

As concerns this clone: Read data end 3 residues before the CDR3 end; the end is taken from the germline J gene. V gene TRBV7-9 combines with J gene TRBJ1-1; D ambiguous. V lost 5 bases, J lost 0 bases, and 13 bases lay in between. Germline V gives CDR1 SEHNR, CDR2 FQNEAQ (reference sequence). The CDR3 totals 15 residues. The CDR3 bases that were read are TGTGCCAGCAGCCCCCCCACGGGTATGAACACTGAA. Its translation: CASSPPTGMNTE. The full CDR3 sequence reads CASSPPTGMNTEAFF.